These T cell receptor beta chains were read from a single sample in a study of T cell responses to AZD1222 COVID-19 vaccine. Measured with immunoSEQ multiplex PCR; TCRdb has only the in-frame clones, and not every one. The data contain under 150,000 clones, over 80% of them singletons. The specimen was peripheral blood, collected on day 0 of AZD1222 vaccination. The receptors originated from an adult in good health. Both conserved end residues are trimmed from each CDR3. Each record gives: V gene, clone size, CDR3 protein. Only part of the rows carry a size: once, few, many, or a class if the clone is expanded.

TRBV11-1 . ASSLRPSSYNSPLH
TRBV7-8 . ASSLTGVGQPQH
TRBV19 . ASSRGQGPSSYEQY
TRBV28 . ASSLARSSYNEQF
TRBV4-2 . ASSQEESSYNEQF
TRBV3-1/TRBV3-2 . ASSPWTLATQETQY
TRBV15 . ATSSPNSYNSPLH
TRBV19 . ASSIRAGGPTF
TRBV30 . AWSGFTGPNTEAF
TRBV3-1/TRBV3-2 . ASSQERSGSNDNEQF
TRBV5-1 . ASKPDPQAYGYT
TRBV6-5 . ASSRGGYSQPQH
TRBV5-1 . ASSLDGTDGNTIY
TRBV18 . ASSPTRNQETQY
TRBV11-1 . ASSEYAGANYGYT
TRBV7-8 . ASSLRGAHMNTQY
TRBV18 . ASSPLRANTNEKLF
TRBV29-1 . SAGGAVHEQF
TRBV28 once ASSFIGVGSYEQY
TRBV6-4 . ASSETENTEAF
TRBV5-1 . ASRGQDVNYGYT
TRBV24-1 . ATSDSGKSSGNTIY
TRBV3-1/TRBV3-2 . ASSHLDRQPQH
TRBV29-1 . SVAGYYGYT
TRBV5-6 . ASSVPGLAPSTDTQY
TRBV19 . ASSINDVGWNQPQH
TRBV30 . AWSRQGMDEQY
TRBV11-2 few ASSLEGGTPLH
TRBV24-1 once ATSDWTGELF
TRBV7-2 . ASSPGLNYEQY
TRBV28 . ASSTGGGPGNTIY
TRBV4-1 . ASSQGTGWGGYT
TRBV21-1 . ASSNFRGCTDTQY
TRBV28 . ASSLITGTGDEQY
TRBV5-4 . ASSLLGEKLF
TRBV5-5 few ASRPTVGLAYYEQY
TRBV6-5 once ASTGSGLLEY
TRBV13 . ASSLALGGSGETQY
TRBV11-2 . ASSLDRGTAPPIEAF
TRBV14 few ASSQGQGKNSPLH
TRBV18 once ASSPVGGPSTDTQY
TRBV14 . ASSQDRERSDEAF
TRBV27 . ASSYRRTGGGEQY
TRBV2 . ASRGPSSGNTIY
TRBV5-6 few ASSFQGNYGYT
TRBV11-2 . ASSLVASGARRGATQY